These T cell receptor beta chains were read from a single sample in a study of early T cells in non-severe SARS-CoV-2 infection. TCRdb recomputed calls from the 5' RACE reads with MiXCR, one row per CDR3 protein. The table has 25,000 to 35,000 distinct CDR3 sequences, around 4.5% seen once. Sequences were derived from whole blood, sampled at baseline. The receptors shown here come from an adult who was a healthcare worker with PCR-confirmed SARS-CoV-2 infection or an uninfected control (not recorded which). CDR3s include the opening cysteine and the closing phenylalanine or tryptophan. A D gene is named only where the DNA matches it firmly. Size is stated for part of the rows, as once, few or many counts, or as a class when the clone is expanded.

>many|.|TRBJ2-7|TRBV23-1
CASSHVLREDEQYF
TGCGCCAGCAGTCACGTTTTGAGGGAGGACGAGCAGTACTTC
>many|.|TRBJ2-7|TRBV4-2
CASSQGLSPSYEQYF
TGTGCCAGCAGCCAAGGGTTGAGCCCCTCCTACGAGCAGTACTTC
>.|TRBD1|TRBJ1-2|TRBV12-3/TRBV12-4
CASSADRGKSGYTF
TGTGCCAGCAGTGCGGACAGGGGGAAAAGTGGCTACACCTTC
>many|.|TRBJ2-7|TRBV10-3
CAISGSVDEQYF
TGTGCCATCAGTGGATCTGTCGACGAGCAGTACTTC
>many|.|TRBJ1-1|TRBV29-1
CSVGVPFETEAFF
TGCAGCGTTGGGGTCCCGTTTGAGACTGAAGCTTTCTTT
>many|.|TRBJ1-4|TRBV23-1
CASQKLFF
TGCGCCTCCCAAAAACTGTTTTTT
>few|.|TRBJ2-5|TRBV6-6
CASTKTGMIKETQYF
TGTGCCAGCACAAAAACCGGGATGATTAAGGAGACCCAGTACTTC
>many|TRBD2|TRBJ2-2|TRBV20-1
CSAPRTSGGATGELFF
TGCAGTGCACCGCGGACTAGCGGGGGGGCCACCGGGGAGCTGTTTTTT
>many|.|TRBJ2-7|TRBV5-1
CASSLGTGEQYF
TGCGCCAGCAGCTTGGGGACGGGCGAGCAGTACTTC
>many|TRBD2|TRBJ2-1|TRBV2
CASSEALSGSYNEQFF
TGTGCCAGCAGTGAAGCGCTTAGCGGGTCGTACAATGAGCAGTTCTTC
>.|TRBD1|TRBJ2-3|TRBV29-1
CSVDRGGVGTDTQYF
TGCAGCGTTGACCGAGGGGGCGTCGGCACAGATACGCAGTATTTT
>many|.|TRBJ2-1|TRBV9
CASSSNRGADEQFF
TGTGCCAGCAGCTCTAATCGGGGGGCCGATGAGCAGTTCTTC
>many|TRBD2|TRBJ2-1|TRBV7-8
CASSSRTSHENEQFF
TGTGCCAGCAGCTCACGGACTAGCCATGAAAATGAGCAGTTCTTC
>many|TRBD1|TRBJ1-1|TRBV7-2
CASSFDRGKDTEAFF
TGTGCCAGCAGCTTCGACAGGGGCAAGGACACTGAAGCTTTCTTT
>many|TRBD1|TRBJ1-5|TRBV11-2
CASGQDFNQPQHF
TGTGCCAGCGGACAGGATTTCAATCAGCCCCAGCATTTT
>many|TRBD1|TRBJ1-5|TRBV19
CASSIALSAGTGANQPQHF
TGTGCCAGTAGTATAGCTCTATCTGCCGGGACAGGGGCAAATCAGCCCCAGCATTTT